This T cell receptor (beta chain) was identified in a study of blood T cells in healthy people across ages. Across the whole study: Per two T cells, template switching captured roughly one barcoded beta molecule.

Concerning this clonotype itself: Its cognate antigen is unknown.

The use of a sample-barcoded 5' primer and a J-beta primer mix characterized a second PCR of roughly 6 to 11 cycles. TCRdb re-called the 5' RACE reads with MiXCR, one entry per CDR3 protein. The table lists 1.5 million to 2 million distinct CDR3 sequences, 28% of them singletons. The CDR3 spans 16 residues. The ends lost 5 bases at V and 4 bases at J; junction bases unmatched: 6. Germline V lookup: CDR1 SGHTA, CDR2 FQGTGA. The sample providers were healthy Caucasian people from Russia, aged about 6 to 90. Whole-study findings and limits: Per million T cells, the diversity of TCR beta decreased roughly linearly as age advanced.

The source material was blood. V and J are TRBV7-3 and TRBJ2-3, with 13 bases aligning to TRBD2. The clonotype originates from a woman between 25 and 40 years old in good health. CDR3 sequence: CASSATSGGAADTQYF. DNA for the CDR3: TGTGCCAGCAGCGCTACTAGCGGGGGGGCCGCAGATACGCAGTATTTT. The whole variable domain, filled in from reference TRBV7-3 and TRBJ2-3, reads GAGVSQTPSNKVTEKGKYVELRCDPISGHTALYWYRQSLGQGPEFLIYFQGTGAADDSGLPNDRFFAVRPEGSVSTLKIQRTERGDSAVYLCASSATSGGAADTQYFGPGTRLTVL.